This TCR beta chain was observed in a study of T-cell reconstitution after alpha-beta-depleted transplantation in children. Preparation of the TCRbeta library was carried out with unique molecular identifiers. TCRdb re-called the PCR reads with MiXCR, one entry per CDR3 protein. The sample gives about 420,000 distinct CDR3 sequences, 15% to 20% of which show up once; around 28% is in the top ten. J was trimmed by 9 bases and V by 6 bases; bases with no gene match: 22. This CDR3 has 18 residues. Germline assignment: CDR1 SGHRS and CDR2 YFSETQ. V usage is TRBV5-1 and J usage is TRBJ2-1; 9 bases align to TRBD1. This receptor was identified in a boy younger than two who had a stem cell transplant for Wiskott-Aldrich syndrome, so the T cells may come from the graft donor. This specimen consisted of PBMCs, mostly from graft donor cells, obtained 360 days after TCRalphabeta/CD19-depleted stem cell transplant. The CDR3 region is CASTTGTGKGIGFSEQFF. CDR3 nucleotides: TGCGCCAGCACCACCGGGACAGGGAAAGGGATAGGGTTCAGTGAGCAGTTCTTC.